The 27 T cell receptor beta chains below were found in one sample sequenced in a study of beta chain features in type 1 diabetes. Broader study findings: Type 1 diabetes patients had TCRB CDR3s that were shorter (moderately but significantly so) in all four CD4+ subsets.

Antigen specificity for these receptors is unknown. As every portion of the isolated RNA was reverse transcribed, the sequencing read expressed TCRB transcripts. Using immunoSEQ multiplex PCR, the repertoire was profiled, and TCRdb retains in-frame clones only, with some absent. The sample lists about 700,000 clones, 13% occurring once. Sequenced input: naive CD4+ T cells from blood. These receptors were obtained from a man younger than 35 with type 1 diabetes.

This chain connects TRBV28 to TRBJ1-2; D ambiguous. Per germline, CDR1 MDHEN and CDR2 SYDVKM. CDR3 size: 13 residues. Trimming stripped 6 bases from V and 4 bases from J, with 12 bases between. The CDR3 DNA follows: TGTGCCAGCAGCCCGGACGTTCCCTATGGCTACACCTTC. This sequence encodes CASSPDVPYGYTF.

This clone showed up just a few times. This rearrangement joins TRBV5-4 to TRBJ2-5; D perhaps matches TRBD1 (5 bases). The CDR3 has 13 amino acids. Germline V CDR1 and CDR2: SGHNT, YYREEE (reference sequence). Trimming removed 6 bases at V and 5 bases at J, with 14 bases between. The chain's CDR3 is CASMDKKEETQYF. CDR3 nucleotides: TGTGCCAGCATGGACAAAAAGGAGGAGACCCAGTACTTC.

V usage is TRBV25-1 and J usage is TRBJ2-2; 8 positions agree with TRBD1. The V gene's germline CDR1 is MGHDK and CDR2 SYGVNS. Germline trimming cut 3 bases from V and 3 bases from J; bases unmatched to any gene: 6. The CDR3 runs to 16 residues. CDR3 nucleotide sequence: TGTGCCAGCAGTGACTCAGGGGGCGCGGACACCGGGGAGCTGTTTTTT. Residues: CASSDSGGADTGELFF.

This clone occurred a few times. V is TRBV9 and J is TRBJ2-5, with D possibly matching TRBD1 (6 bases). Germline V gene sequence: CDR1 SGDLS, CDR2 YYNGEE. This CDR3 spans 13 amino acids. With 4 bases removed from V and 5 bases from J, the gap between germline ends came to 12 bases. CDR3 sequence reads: CASSTSGVETQYF. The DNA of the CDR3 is TGTGCCAGCAGCACCTCAGGGGTCGAGACCCAGTACTTC. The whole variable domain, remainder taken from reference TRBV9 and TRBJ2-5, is DSGVTQTPKHLITATGQRVTLRCSPRSGDLSVYWYQQSLDQGLQFLIQYYNGEERAKGNILERFSAQQFPDLHSELNLSSLELGDSALYFCASSTSGVETQYFGPGTRLLVL.

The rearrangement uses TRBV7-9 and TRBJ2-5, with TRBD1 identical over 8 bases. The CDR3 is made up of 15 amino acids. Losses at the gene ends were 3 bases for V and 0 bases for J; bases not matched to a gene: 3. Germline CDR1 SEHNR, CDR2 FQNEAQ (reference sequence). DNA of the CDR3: TGTGCCAGCAGCTTTGGACAGGGAGACCAAGAGACCCAGTACTTC. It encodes CASSFGQGDQETQYF.

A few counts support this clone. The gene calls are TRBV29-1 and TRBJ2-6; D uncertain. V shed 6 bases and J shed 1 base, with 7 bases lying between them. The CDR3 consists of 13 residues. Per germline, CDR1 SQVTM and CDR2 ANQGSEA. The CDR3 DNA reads TGCAGCGTCCTTGGATCTGGGGCCAACGTCCTGACTTTC. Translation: CSVLGSGANVLTF. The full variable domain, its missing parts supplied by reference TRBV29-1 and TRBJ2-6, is SAVISQKPSRDICQRGTSLTIQCQVDSQVTMMFWYRQQPGQSLTLIATANQGSEATYESGFVIDKFPISRPNLTFSTLTVSNMSPEDSSIYLCSVLGSGANVLTFGAGSRLTVL.

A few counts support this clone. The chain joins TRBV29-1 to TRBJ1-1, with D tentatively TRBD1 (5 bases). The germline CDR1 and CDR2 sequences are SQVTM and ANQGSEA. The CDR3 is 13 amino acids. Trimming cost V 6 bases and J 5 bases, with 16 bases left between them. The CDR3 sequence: CSVFDQGRTEAFF. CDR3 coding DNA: TGCAGCGTCTTCGACCAGGGAAGGACTGAAGCTTTCTTT.

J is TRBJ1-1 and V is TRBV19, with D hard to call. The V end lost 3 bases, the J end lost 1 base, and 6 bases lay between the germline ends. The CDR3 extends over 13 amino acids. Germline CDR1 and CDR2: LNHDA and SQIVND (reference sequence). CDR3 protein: CASSMNENTEAFF. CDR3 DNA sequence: TGTGCCAGTAGTATGAACGAGAACACTGAAGCTTTCTTT.

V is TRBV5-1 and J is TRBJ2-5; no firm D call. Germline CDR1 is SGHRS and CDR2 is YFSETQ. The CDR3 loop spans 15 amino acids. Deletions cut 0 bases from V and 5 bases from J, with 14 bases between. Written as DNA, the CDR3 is TGCGCCAGCAGCTTGGGCTTGAAGGCTCTGGAGACCCAGTACTTC. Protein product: CASSLGLKALETQYF.

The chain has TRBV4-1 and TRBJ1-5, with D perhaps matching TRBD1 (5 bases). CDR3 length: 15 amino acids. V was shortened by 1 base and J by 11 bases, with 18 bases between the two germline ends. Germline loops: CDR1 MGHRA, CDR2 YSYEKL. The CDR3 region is CASSQAEGARSAQHF. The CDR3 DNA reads TGCGCCAGCAGCCAAGCGGAAGGGGCTCGGTCGGCCCAGCATTTT.

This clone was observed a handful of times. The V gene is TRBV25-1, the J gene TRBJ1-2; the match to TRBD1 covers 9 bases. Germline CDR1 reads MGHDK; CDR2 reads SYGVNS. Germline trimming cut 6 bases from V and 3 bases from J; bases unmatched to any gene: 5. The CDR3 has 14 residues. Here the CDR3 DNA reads TGTGCCAGCAGCGTAACAGGGGGCTACTATGGCTACACCTTC. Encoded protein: CASSVTGGYYGYTF.

In nucleotides, the CDR3 is TGTGCCAGCAGCTTAATCCCACGTTCCTACGAGCAGTACTTC. It yields the protein CASSLIPRSYEQYF. The rearrangement uses TRBV7-9 and TRBJ2-7; no firm D call. V was shortened by 2 bases and J by 1 base, with 9 bases between the two germline ends. Germline CDR1 and CDR2: SEHNR and FQNEAQ (reference sequence). The CDR3 is made up of 14 amino acids. Drawing the rest from reference TRBV7-9 and TRBJ2-7, the complete variable domain is DTGVSQNPRHKITKRGQNVTFRCDPISEHNRLYWYRQTLGQGPEFLTYFQNEAQLEKSRLLSDRFSAERPKGSFSTLEIQRTEQGDSAMYLCASSLIPRSYEQYFGPGTRLTVT.

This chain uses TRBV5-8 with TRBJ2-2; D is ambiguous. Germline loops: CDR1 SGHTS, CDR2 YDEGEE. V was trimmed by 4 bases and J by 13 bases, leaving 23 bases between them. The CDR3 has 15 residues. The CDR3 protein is CASSPDPLGTGLLFF. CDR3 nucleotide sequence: TGTGCCAGCAGCCCGGACCCTTTAGGCACCGGGTTGCTGTTTTTT.

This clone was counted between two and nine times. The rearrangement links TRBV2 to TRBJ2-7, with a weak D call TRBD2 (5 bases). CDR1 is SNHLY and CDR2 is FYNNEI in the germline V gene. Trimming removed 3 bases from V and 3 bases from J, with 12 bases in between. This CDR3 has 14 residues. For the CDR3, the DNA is TGTGCCAGCAGTGAGTCGGTAGCGTACTACGAGCAGTACTTC. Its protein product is CASSESVAYYEQYF.

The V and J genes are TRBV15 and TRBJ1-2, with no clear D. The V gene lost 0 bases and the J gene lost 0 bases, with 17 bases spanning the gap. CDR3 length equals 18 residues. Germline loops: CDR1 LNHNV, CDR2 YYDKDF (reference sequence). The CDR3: CATSRDTSRLSPNYGYTF. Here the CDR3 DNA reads TGTGCCACCAGCAGAGATACCTCTCGACTTTCACCTAACTATGGCTACACCTTC.

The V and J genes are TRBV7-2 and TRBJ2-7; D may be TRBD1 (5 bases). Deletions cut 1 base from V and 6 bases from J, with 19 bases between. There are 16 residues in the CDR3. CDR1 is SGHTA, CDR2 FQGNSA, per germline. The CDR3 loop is CASSLGRIGPQGEQYF. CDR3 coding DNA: TGTGCCAGCAGCTTAGGCCGCATCGGACCCCAGGGCGAGCAGTACTTC.

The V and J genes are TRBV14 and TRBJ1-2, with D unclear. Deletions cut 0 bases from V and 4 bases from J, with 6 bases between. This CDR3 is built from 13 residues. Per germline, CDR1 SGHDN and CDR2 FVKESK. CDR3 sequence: CASSQDKSYGYTF. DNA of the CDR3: TGTGCCAGCAGCCAAGACAAGAGCTATGGCTACACCTTC.

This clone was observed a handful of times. The CDR3 sequence: CASSYRAGQSYEQYF. The CDR3 region has the DNA TGTGCCAGCAGCTACCGGGCGGGACAGTCCTACGAGCAGTACTTC. The chain recombines TRBV7-9 with TRBJ2-7, with D perhaps matching TRBD1 (7 bases). Germline V CDR1 and CDR2: SEHNR, FQNEAQ (reference sequence). The CDR3 runs to 15 residues. Trimming took off 4 bases at V and 1 base at J, with 14 bases between the two ends.

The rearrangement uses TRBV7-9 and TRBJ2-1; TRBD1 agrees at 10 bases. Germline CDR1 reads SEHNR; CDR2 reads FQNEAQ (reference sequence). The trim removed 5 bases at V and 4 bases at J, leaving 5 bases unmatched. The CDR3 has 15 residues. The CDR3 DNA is TGTGCCAGCAGCCTGACAGGGGGCGAATACAATGAGCAGTTCTTC. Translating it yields CASSLTGGEYNEQFF.

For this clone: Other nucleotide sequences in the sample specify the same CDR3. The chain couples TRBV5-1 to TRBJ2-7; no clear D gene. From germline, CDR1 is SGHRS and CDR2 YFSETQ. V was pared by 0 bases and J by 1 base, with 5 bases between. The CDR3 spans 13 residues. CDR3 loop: CASSLDPSYEQYF. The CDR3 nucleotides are TGCGCCAGCAGCTTGGATCCGTCCTACGAGCAGTACTTC.

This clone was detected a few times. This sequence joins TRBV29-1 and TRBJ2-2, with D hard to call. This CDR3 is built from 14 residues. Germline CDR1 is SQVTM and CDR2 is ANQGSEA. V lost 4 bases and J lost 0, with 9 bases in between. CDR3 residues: CSVGPASNTGELFF. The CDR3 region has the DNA TGCAGCGTTGGACCCGCTTCGAACACCGGGGAGCTGTTTTTT.

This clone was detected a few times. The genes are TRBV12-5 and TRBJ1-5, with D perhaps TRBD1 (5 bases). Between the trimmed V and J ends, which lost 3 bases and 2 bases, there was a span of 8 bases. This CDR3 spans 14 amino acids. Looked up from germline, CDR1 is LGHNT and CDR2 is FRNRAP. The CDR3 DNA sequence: TGTGCTAGTGGTTTCACGGGGGGCAATCAGCCCCAGCATTTT. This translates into CASGFTGGNQPQHF.

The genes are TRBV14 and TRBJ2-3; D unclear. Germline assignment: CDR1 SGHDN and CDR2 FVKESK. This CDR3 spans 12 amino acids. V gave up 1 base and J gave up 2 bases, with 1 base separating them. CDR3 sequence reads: CASSQATDTQYF. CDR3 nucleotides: TGTGCCAGCAGCCAAGCCACAGATACGCAGTATTTT. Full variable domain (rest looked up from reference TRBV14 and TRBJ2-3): EAGVTQFPSHSVIEKGQTVTLRCDPISGHDNLYWYRRVMGKEIKFLLHFVKESKQDESGMPNNRFLAERTGGTYSTLKVQPAELEDSGVYFCASSQATDTQYFGPGTRLTVL.

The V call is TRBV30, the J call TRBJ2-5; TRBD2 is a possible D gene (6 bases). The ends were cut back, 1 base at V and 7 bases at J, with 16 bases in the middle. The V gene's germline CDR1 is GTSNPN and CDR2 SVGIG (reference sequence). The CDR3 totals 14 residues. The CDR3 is CAWSAWEAGWTQYF. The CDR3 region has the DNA TGTGCCTGGAGTGCCTGGGAGGCGGGGTGGACCCAGTACTTC.

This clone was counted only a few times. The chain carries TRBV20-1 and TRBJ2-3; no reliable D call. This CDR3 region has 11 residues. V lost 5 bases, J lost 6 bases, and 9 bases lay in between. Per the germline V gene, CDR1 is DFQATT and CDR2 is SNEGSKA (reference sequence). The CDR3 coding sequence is TGCAGTGCTGCCGGATTGGATACGCAGTATTTT. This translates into CSAAGLDTQYF.

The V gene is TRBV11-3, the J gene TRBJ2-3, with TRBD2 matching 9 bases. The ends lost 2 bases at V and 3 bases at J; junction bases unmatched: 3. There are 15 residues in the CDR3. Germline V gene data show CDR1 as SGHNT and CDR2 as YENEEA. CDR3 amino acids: CASSLQTSGTDTQYF. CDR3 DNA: TGTGCCAGCAGCTTACAGACTAGCGGTACAGATACGCAGTATTTT. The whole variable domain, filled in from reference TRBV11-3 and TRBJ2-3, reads EAGVVQSPRYKIIEKKQPVAFWCNPISGHNTLYWYLQNLGQGPELLIRYENEEAVDDSQLPKDRFSAERLKGVDSTLKIQPAELGDSAVYLCASSLQTSGTDTQYFGPGTRLTVL.

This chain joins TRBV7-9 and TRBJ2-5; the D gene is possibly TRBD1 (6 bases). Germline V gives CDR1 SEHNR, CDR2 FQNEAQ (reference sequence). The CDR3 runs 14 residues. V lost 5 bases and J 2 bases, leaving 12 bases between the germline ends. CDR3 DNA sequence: TGTGCCAGCAGCCGACTGGACAGACAAGAGACCCAGTACTTC. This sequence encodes CASSRLDRQETQYF.